This is a list of T cell receptor beta chains from one sample in a study of control samples from healthy donors and cancer patients. Method: immunoSEQ multiplex PCR; TCRdb's copy keeps in-frame clones and lacks some. The sample carries 60,000 to 65,000 clones, approximately 85% recorded once. The sequencing sample was made of blood. These receptors all stem from a man aged 40-55 years in good health. The CDR3 runs from the conserved cysteine through the conserved F or W. A D gene is named only where the DNA matches it firmly. The size field is filled for only some rows; it gives once, few, many or a size class.

len	v_gene	d_gene	j_gene	abundance	CDR3nt	CDR3aa
16	TRBV11-2	-	TRBJ2-2	once	TGTGCCAGCAGCTCCTCGTTCCGGCAGAACACCGGGGAGCTGTTTTTT	CASSSSFRQNTGELFF
13	TRBV5-1	-	TRBJ1-1	-	TGCGCCAGCAGCTTGGTCGGGGTCACTGAAGCTTTCTTT	CASSLVGVTEAFF
16	TRBV9	TRBD2	TRBJ2-3	-	TGTGCCAGCAGCTCTACCTCTAGCGGGAGGACAGATACGCAGTATTTT	CASSSTSSGRTDTQYF
15	TRBV7-3	-	TRBJ2-5	-	TGTGCCAGCAGCTTCGGCAGGGCCAACCAAGAGACCCAGTACTTC	CASSFGRANQETQYF
14	TRBV6-2/TRBV6-3	-	TRBJ1-1	-	TGTGCCAGCAGTTACGCTCAGGGTAACACTGAAGCTTTCTTT	CASSYAQGNTEAFF
14	TRBV5-4	-	TRBJ1-1	-	TGTGCCAGCAGCCCTACTGACAGGAACACTGAAGCTTTCTTT	CASSPTDRNTEAFF
14	TRBV5-1	TRBD1	TRBJ1-4	-	TGCGCCAGCAGCGCCGGGACAGGGGATGAAAAACTGTTTTTT	CASSAGTGDEKLFF
20	TRBV28	TRBD2	TRBJ2-2	-	TGTGCCAGCAGTTTCTTCGGGAACCCTGGGGCGGGAGCTCCCACCGGGGAGCTGTTTTTT	CASSFFGNPGAGAPTGELFF
15	TRBV7-7	TRBD2	TRBJ2-2	-	TGTGCTAGCGGGGCAGGGGACGGGCGGACCGGGGAGCTGTTTTTT	CASGAGDGRTGELFF
14	TRBV6-4	-	TRBJ2-2	-	TGTGCCAGCAGTGGCAGGGGGAACACCGGGGAGCTGTTTTTT	CASSGRGNTGELFF
19	TRBV7-9	TRBD2	TRBJ2-1	-	TGTGCCAGCAGCTTAGTTGGCCTAGCGGGAGCCCGCCGCTACAATGAGCAGTTCTTC	CASSLVGLAGARRYNEQFF
13	TRBV30	TRBD1	TRBJ2-2	-	TGTGCCTGGAGGGACAGGGGTGCCGGGGAGCTGTTTTTT	CAWRDRGAGELFF
14	TRBV5-4	-	TRBJ2-7	-	TGTGCCAGCAGCTTGGGAGGGATTCCCTACGAGCAGTACTTC	CASSLGGIPYEQYF
13	TRBV7-7	-	TRBJ2-2	-	TGTGCTAGCAGCGTAGACTTGACTGGGGAGCTGTTTTTT	CASSVDLTGELFF
16	TRBV6-1	TRBD1	TRBJ2-7	-	TGTGCCAGCAGTGAAGCGCTGGGACAGGGTTCCTACGAGCAGTACTTC	CASSEALGQGSYEQYF
14	TRBV19	TRBD1	TRBJ2-7	-	TGTGCCAGTACCTTGGGACAGGGAGTCGTCGAGCAGTACTTC	CASTLGQGVVEQYF
14	TRBV13	-	TRBJ1-1	-	TGTGCCAGCAGTTCCGGGACACTACTGTATGAAGCTTTCTTT	CASSSGTLLYEAFF
14	TRBV19	-	TRBJ1-4	-	TGTGCCAGTAGTCCAGAGGGGAGACTGGCCATAATGTTTTTT	CASSPEGRLAIMFF
15	TRBV10-3	-	TRBJ1-3	-	TGTGCCATCAGTGCGGTAACTCAGTCTGGAAACACCATATATTTT	CAISAVTQSGNTIYF
13	TRBV6-6	-	TRBJ1-2	-	TGTGCCAGCAGTTACCCGCCGGGGGACGGCTACACCTTC	CASSYPPGDGYTF
13	TRBV2	-	TRBJ2-5	-	TGTGCCAGTGTGGGGCAGGTCCAAGAGACCCAGTACTTC	CASVGQVQETQYF
16	TRBV19	-	TRBJ2-7	-	TGTGCCAGTAGTGCCCTGGAGGCGACAGCCACCTACGAGCAGTACTTC	CASSALEATATYEQYF
16	TRBV27	TRBD2	TRBJ2-7	-	TGTGCCACCCGACCGGGACTAGCGGGAGTGCTCGACGAGCAGTACTTC	CATRPGLAGVLDEQYF
14	TRBV19	TRBD1	TRBJ1-1	-	TGTGCCAGTAGTGCGGACAGGGAAGGGCGGGTAGCTTTCTTT	CASSADREGRVAFF
14	TRBV30	TRBD1	TRBJ1-1	-	TGTGCCTGGAATGGCAAGGGGGCGCGGACTGAAGCTTTCTTT	CAWNGKGARTEAFF
17	TRBV19	-	TRBJ1-4	-	TGTGCCAGTAGTATAGGAGGGGACGGATACCCACATGAAAAACTGTTTTTT	CASSIGGDGYPHEKLFF
13	TRBV12-3/TRBV12-4	-	TRBJ2-7	few	TGTGCCAGCAGTCTTAGGGAGACCTACGAGCAGTACTTC	CASSLRETYEQYF
15	TRBV9	TRBD2	TRBJ2-1	-	TGTGCCAGCAGCGCTGGCGGGGGGGCCCCCAATGAGCAGTTCTTC	CASSAGGGAPNEQFF
13	TRBV20-1	TRBD2	TRBJ2-5	-	TGCAGTGCTAGTCGCGGGAGCGGGGAGACCCAGTACTTC	CSASRGSGETQYF
18	TRBV5-5	-	TRBJ1-2	-	TGTGCCAGCAGCCTTCGGACCGGCAACACCTACCGTCAATATGGCTACACCTTC	CASSLRTGNTYRQYGYTF
14	TRBV19	-	TRBJ1-1	-	TGTGCCAGTAGTATTACGGGCGGTGGCACTGAAGCTTTCTTT	CASSITGGGTEAFF
17	TRBV6-2/TRBV6-3	TRBD2	TRBJ2-1	once	TGTGCCAGCAGTCTAAGGACTAGCGGGGGGGCCATTTATGAGCAGTTCTTC	CASSLRTSGGAIYEQFF
14	TRBV5-6	-	TRBJ1-5	-	TGTGCCAGCAGCTTGGGTCAGGGTAATAAGCCCCAGCATTTT	CASSLGQGNKPQHF
15	TRBV2	TRBD2	TRBJ2-2	-	TGTGCCAGCAGGGAGCGGGAGGGCCGAACTGGGGAGCTGTTTTTT	CASREREGRTGELFF
15	TRBV7-9	-	TRBJ2-3	-	TGTGCCAGCAGCTTAAGAGGGGGGCACGAAGATACGCAGTATTTT	CASSLRGGHEDTQYF
14	TRBV30	-	TRBJ1-4	once	TGTGCCTGGACTCGACTTTCAACTAATGAAAAACTGTTTTTT	CAWTRLSTNEKLFF
12	TRBV4-3	-	TRBJ2-7	-	TGCGCCAGCCCGCTCGGGCATTACGAGCAGTACTTC	CASPLGHYEQYF
19	TRBV4-1	TRBD2	TRBJ2-5	-	TGCGCCAGCAGCCAAGAATTTCCTAGCGGGAGTCCCGTACAAGAGACCCAGTACTTC	CASSQEFPSGSPVQETQYF
15	TRBV24-1	TRBD1	TRBJ2-2	-	TGTGCCACCAGTGCTACAGGGGGCTACACCGGGGAGCTGTTTTTT	CATSATGGYTGELFF
15	TRBV5-1	-	TRBJ1-4	-	TGCGCCAGCAGCTTGGCCGGGGGATATAACGAAAAACTGTTTTTT	CASSLAGGYNEKLFF